The 22 T cell receptor beta chains listed next were all sequenced from one sample in a study of OX40 agonist ivuxolimab in advanced cancers. Repertoires were generated with immunoSEQ multiplex PCR, while TCRdb's copy carries only in-frame clones and drops some. The sample yields around 40,000 clones, about 89% seen once. The sequencing used CD4+ or CD8+ T cells sorted from blood, collected in a trial of the OX40 agonist ivuxolimab. The receptors shown here come from an adult with an advanced solid tumor such as melanoma, head and neck, liver or kidney cancer.

The chain carries TRBV28 and TRBJ2-5; 9 nucleotides match TRBD1. The germline V gene encodes CDR1 MDHEN and CDR2 SYDVKM. The CDR3 covers 17 residues. Trimming took 3 bases from V and 5 from J; bases not matched to a gene: 13. CDR3 sequence (DNA): TGTGCCAGCAGTTTTAGCACCGGGACAGGGTCTTGGGAGACCCAGTACTTC. Its protein is CASSFSTGTGSWETQYF.

V is TRBV28 and J is TRBJ1-6, with D possibly being TRBD1 (5 bases). The CDR3 has 15 amino acids. From germline, CDR1 is MDHEN and CDR2 SYDVKM. With 6 bases removed from V and 8 bases from J, the gap between germline ends came to 17 bases. The CDR3 spells CASRSWGEGYSPLHF. CDR3 bases: TGTGCCAGCAGGTCCTGGGGGGAGGGGTATTCACCCCTCCACTTT.

The gene calls are TRBV4-1 and TRBJ2-2; maybe TRBD1 (6 bases). This CDR3 has 14 residues. Trimming removed 0 bases at V and 7 bases at J, with 9 bases between. Germline loops: CDR1 MGHRA, CDR2 YSYEKL. The CDR3 DNA reads as TGCGCCAGCAGCCAAGATGCAGGGGTCGGGGAGCTGTTTTTT. Amino acid sequence: CASSQDAGVGELFF.

The chain couples TRBV19 to TRBJ1-5; tentative D call: TRBD1 (6 bases). V shed 3 bases and J shed 0 bases, with 12 bases lying between them. The CDR3 runs 16 residues. Germline assignment: CDR1 LNHDA and CDR2 SQIVND (reference sequence). This CDR3 is CASSITGQISNQPQHF. The CDR3 region has the DNA TGTGCCAGTAGTATCACAGGACAGATTAGCAATCAGCCCCAGCATTTT.

The gene calls are TRBV5-5 and TRBJ2-2, with unresolved D. Germline loops: CDR1 SGHKS, CDR2 YYEKEE (reference sequence). This CDR3 spans 15 amino acids. V was shortened by 1 base and J by 1 base, with 8 bases between the two germline ends. The CDR3 reads CASSLPYLNTGELFF. In DNA, the CDR3 is TGTGCCAGCAGCTTGCCCTACCTGAACACCGGGGAGCTGTTTTTT.

The V gene is TRBV4-3, the J gene TRBJ2-1; the D gene is possibly TRBD2 (6 bases). Germline V CDR1 and CDR2: LGHNA, YSLEER. With 0 bases removed from V and 0 bases from J, the gap between germline ends came to 12 bases. The CDR3 extends over 17 amino acids. In nucleotides, the CDR3 is TGCGCCAGCAGCCAAGACCCAGGACTAAGCTCCTACAATGAGCAGTTCTTC. Translation: CASSQDPGLSSYNEQFF.

The chain combines TRBV27 with TRBJ2-3; D gene ambiguous. V was trimmed by 3 bases and J by 1 base, leaving 8 bases between them. Looked up from germline, CDR1 is MNHEY and CDR2 is SMNVEV (reference sequence). The CDR3 totals 14 residues. CDR3 loop: CASSFSRGTDTQYF. The CDR3, as DNA: TGTGCCAGCAGTTTCTCCCGGGGCACAGATACGCAGTATTTT.

The V and J genes are TRBV2 and TRBJ2-5; 9 nucleotides align to TRBD2. V trimming: 7 bases; J trimming: 5 bases; junction bases outside the gene matches: 14. The CDR3 length is 16 residues. Germline CDR1 SNHLY, CDR2 FYNNEI. The CDR3: CASIRRGYGLAETQYF. The CDR3 nucleotides read TGTGCCAGCATAAGGAGGGGGTATGGACTAGCGGAGACCCAGTACTTC. Together with reference TRBV2 and TRBJ2-5, the CDR3 gives the full variable domain: EPEVTQTPSHQVTQMGQEVILRCVPISNHLYFYWYRQILGQKVEFLVSFYNNEISEKSEIFDDQFSVERPDGSNFTLKIRSTKLEDSAMYFCASIRRGYGLAETQYFGPGTRLLVL.

The gene calls are TRBV27 and TRBJ1-1; the match to TRBD1 covers 8 bases. CDR3 length equals 14 residues. Per the germline V gene, CDR1 is MNHEY and CDR2 is SMNVEV (reference sequence). V shed 6 bases and J 2 bases; nucleotides not matched to a gene: 5. The CDR3 here is CASSGQGGNTEAFF. The CDR3 DNA is TGTGCCAGCAGCGGACAGGGAGGAAACACTGAAGCTTTCTTT.

As regards this clone: A read error may produce the germline difference seen at one junction end. This sequence joins TRBV7-8 and TRBJ2-1; 8 nucleotides align to TRBD2. CDR1 is SGHVS, CDR2 FQNEAQ, per germline. The CDR3 is 19 amino acids. CDR3 bases: TGTGCCAACAGCCATAACGTCATAGTCAGCGGGAGTTTTAACAATGAGCAGTTCTTC. Residues: CANSHNVIVSGSFNNEQFF.

This clone came up once. This rearrangement joins TRBV4-2 to TRBJ2-2; 14 nucleotides align to TRBD2. The junction had 2 bases not matched to a gene; V was cut back by 2 bases and J by 3 bases. From germline, CDR1 is LGHNA and CDR2 YNFKEQ. The CDR3 is 17 amino acids. The CDR3 protein is CASSQPGLAGDTGELFF. The CDR3 nucleotides are TGTGCCAGCAGCCAACCGGGACTAGCGGGAGACACCGGGGAGCTGTTTTTT.

This chain uses TRBV6-5 with TRBJ1-1; a possible D gene is TRBD1 (5 bases). CDR3 length equals 14 residues. The germline CDR1 and CDR2 sequences are MNHEY and SVGAGI. V was shortened by 5 bases and J by 1 base, with 11 bases between the two germline ends. The CDR3 loop reads CASSEKRGNTEAFF. The CDR3 DNA sequence: TGTGCCAGCAGTGAAAAAAGGGGGAACACTGAAGCTTTCTTT.

The gene calls are TRBV10-3 and TRBJ2-5; 10 bases align to TRBD2. CDR1 and CDR2 (germline): ENHRY, SYGVKD. CDR3 size: 14 residues. Trimming at V came to 2 bases and at J to 11 bases, leaving 8 bases not matched to a gene. The chain's CDR3 is CAISERAGGPLQYF. In DNA, the CDR3 is TGTGCCATCAGTGAGCGAGCGGGAGGGCCGCTGCAGTACTTC.

The chain carries TRBV19 and TRBJ2-7; possibly TRBD2 for D (5 bases). Germline loops: CDR1 LNHDA, CDR2 SQIVND (reference sequence). The CDR3 is 14 residues long. Between the trimmed V and J ends, which lost 5 bases and 4 bases, there was a span of 15 bases. Here the CDR3 reads CASSDIDYEYEQYF. In DNA form, the CDR3 reads TGTGCCAGTAGTGATATTGACTACGAGTACGAGCAGTACTTC.

V is TRBV4-2 and J is TRBJ2-2, with D tentatively TRBD2 (5 bases). The germline V gene has CDR1 LGHNA and CDR2 YNFKEQ. Trimming removed 0 bases at V and 1 base at J, with 9 bases between. The CDR3 contains 16 residues. The CDR3 nucleotides are TGTGCCAGCAGCCAAGACCCTAGCAGGAACACCGGGGAGCTGTTTTTT. Protein product: CASSQDPSRNTGELFF.

V is TRBV2 and J is TRBJ2-2; TRBD2 might be the D (7 bases). The CDR3 has 15 residues. CDR1 and CDR2 from the germline V gene are SNHLY and FYNNEI. Trimming left V 4 bases short and J 6 bases short, with 15 bases between. The CDR3 DNA sequence: TGTGCCAGCAGTGGCCTGGGGGGGCCTCCCGGGGAGCTGTTTTTT. Protein product: CASSGLGGPPGELFF.

V usage is TRBV6-5 and J usage is TRBJ1-5, with D uncertain. The V and J ends lost 2 bases and 7 bases respectively, with 9 bases between them. Germline CDR1 and CDR2: MNHEY and SVGAGI. The CDR3 is made up of 13 amino acids. The CDR3 nucleotides read TGTGCCAGCAGTTACCAGGCAGCCCAGCCCCAGCATTTT. This encodes CASSYQAAQPQHF.

This chain joins TRBV7-2 and TRBJ2-7; D uncertain. CDR1 and CDR2 from the germline V gene are SGHTA and FQGNSA. V was trimmed by 3 bases and J by 2 bases, leaving 14 bases between them. The CDR3 length is 15 residues. The CDR3 loop is CASSFVRGETYEQYF. The CDR3 DNA sequence: TGTGCCAGCAGCTTTGTGCGTGGCGAAACCTACGAGCAGTACTTC.

V and J are TRBV21-1 and TRBJ2-4; the DNA was not compared with TRBD2, the D call given in the table. TRBV21-1 is a pseudogene. CDR3 length: 15 amino acids. CDR3: CASSNLRTSGWVRHF. The CDR3 DNA sequence: TGTGCCAGCAGCAACCTCCGGACTAGCGGTTGGGTCAGGCACTTC.

V is TRBV28 and J is TRBJ2-1; weak D call: TRBD1 (6 bases). Trimming left V 10 bases short and J 0 bases short, with 13 bases between. Germline lookup yields CDR1 MDHEN and CDR2 SYDVKM. The length of the CDR3 is 14 residues. The CDR3, as DNA: TGTGCCACCGAGGGACAAAGCTCCTACAATGAGCAGTTCTTC. Translated: CATEGQSSYNEQFF.

This clone appeared a single time. This chain connects TRBV11-2 to TRBJ2-1, with 7 bases identical to TRBD2. Germline values: CDR1 SGHAT, CDR2 FQNNGV. V was pared by 3 bases and J by 4 bases, with 9 bases of the junction left unmatched. CDR3 length equals 16 residues. CDR3 DNA sequence: TGTGCCAGCAGCTTGGGCCTAGCGGACATTTACAATGAGCAGTTCTTC. Residues: CASSLGLADIYNEQFF.

The V call is TRBV7-8, the J call TRBJ2-1; 13 bases match TRBD2. V was clipped by 5 bases and J by 7 bases; unmatched bases: 8. CDR1 is SGHVS and CDR2 is FQNEAQ in the germline V gene. The CDR3 has 16 amino acids. This CDR3 is CASSPRTSGSRNEQFF. CDR3 nucleotide sequence: TGTGCCAGCAGCCCCCGGACTAGCGGGAGCCGTAATGAGCAGTTCTTC. Variable domain in full (rest from reference TRBV7-8 and TRBJ2-1): GAGVSQSPRYKVAKRGQDVALRCDPISGHVSLFWYQQALGQGPEFLTYFQNEAQLDKSGLPSDRFFAERPEGSVSTLKIQRTQQEDSAVYLCASSPRTSGSRNEQFFGPGTRLTVL.